This T cell receptor (beta chain) was identified in a study of CD8+ T cells in alopecia areata. Overall study results and limits: Mice gave a clearer picture of TCR sharing than patients did, possibly for HLA-related reasons. Clonality in lesional scalp, especially alopecia totalis/universalis, exceeded that of normal scalp.

A note on this clone: Its antigen is unknown.

Patients with alopecia areata provided lesional scalp punch biopsies as well as peripheral blood. Extracted from the samples, RNA was reverse transcribed into cDNA to serve as the sequencing template. Assay used: immunoSEQ multiplex PCR; TCRdb lists only in-frame clones, some missing. The sample includes around 250,000 clones, 67% of them seen just once. The specimen was CD4+ T cells sorted from blood, collected at week 0. This TCR came from a human donor with alopecia areata.

CDR3 protein: CASSDLFTFSGYTF. CDR3 sequence (DNA): TGTGCCAGCAGTGATCTTTTCACGTTTAGTGGCTACACCTTC. This sequence joins TRBV6-1 and TRBJ1-2; no clear D gene. The germline V gene encodes CDR1 MNHNS and CDR2 SASEGT. Trimming pared 3 bases from V and 7 bases from J, leaving 15 bases between. There are 14 residues in the CDR3.